Listed here is a single T cell receptor (beta chain). This clone was seen only a few times. Its antigen is currently not known. There are no base qualities to consult, and no much larger clone falls within one base. The library was generated by the immunoSEQ multiplex PCR assay. For the multiplex PCR, a mixture combining 60 forward primers for TCR Vbeta segments and 13 reverse primers for TCR Jbeta segments was used. Amplification of the CDR3 region of rearranged TCR beta genes was performed with a multiplex PCR assay on genomic DNA. The Illumina HiSeq System was used to sequence the amplified TCR beta libraries as 87-base-pair reads. Per the authors' processing: A later analysis counted about 80 million unique TCR beta chains across the 650 to 700 repertoires, and around 12 million of these chains were shared by at least two donors. A nearest-neighbor algorithm error-corrected the raw reads and collapsed the reads into unique sequences, merging closely related sequences to remove PCR and sequencing errors. CDR3 sequences were aligned to IMGT reference sequences to assign V, D and J gene segments. For a sequence to be retained, a match of at least six nucleotides to both a V gene segment and a J gene segment was required. A rearrangement was called productive if the CDR3 had no stop codons and remained in frame with V and J, and every other rearrangement was called non-productive. CDR3 was defined by IMGT convention, running from the second conserved V-encoded cysteine to the conserved J-encoded phenylalanine. Sequences without an unambiguous match to a single V gene segment were excluded from the earlier analysis of several hundred of the donors. In an earlier analysis of 587 of the donors, a V segment was called functional when productive rearrangements were above 56.7%, and segregating when the standard deviation between donors exceeded 5%. A statistical classification framework was developed to diagnose cytomegalovirus status using the catalog of TCR beta chain sequences. A later analysis assigned V and J genes by comparing TCR nucleotide sequences with IMGT/GENE-DB human TR gene sequences. The TCRdist pipeline was used in a later analysis to assign CDR3 sequences and most-parsimonious VDJ recombination scenarios. In a later analysis, each TCR beta chain was defined by its CDR3 amino acid sequence together with its V-gene family, and reads lacking a unique V-gene family were excluded. As a way to deal with suspected cross-contamination and a sequencing artifact, a later analysis dropped hundreds of nucleotide sequences that were highly shared and had low generation probability. For each public chain, a later analysis derived a clonal expansion index from normalized ranks of inferred template counts within each repertoire. In a later analysis, generation probabilities were computed with a VDJ recombination model fitted to out-of-frame rearrangements, and the resulting probabilities were checked against IGoR. In a later analysis, hypergeometric tests were used to score TCR-TCR, TCR-HLA and TCR-CMV co-occurrence, with a repertoire-size bias correction applied to TCR pairs. False discovery rates were estimated in a later analysis by permuting HLA or CMV assignments 20 times. In a later analysis, co-occurring TCRs were grouped using DBSCAN, and TCRdist sequence similarity was added for clustering within HLA-allele-positive subsets. For co-occurrence clustering, repertoires with fewer than 30,000 or more than 120,000 public chains were excluded, along with a handful of repertoires with anomalous nucleotide sharing. TCRdb re-hosts the immuneACCESS table, in-frame sequences only. Its copies lack some clones; in the studies checked, an unresolved V gene accounts for under half of them, and the cause for the rest is not known. V and J calls and clone size are as listed in that table; D and trimming were resolved from the DNA. The sample profile shows under 200,000 clones; 71% of them were found once. In total, the top ten clones hold 1.5% of the sample.

In total, 600 or so healthy bone marrow donors made up the cohort. At the time of sampling, every cohort member was nominally healthy, though immune exposures that went unrecorded were likely present. The donor tested CMV seronegative, placing the donor among the roughly 400 seronegative members of the cohort. A peripheral blood sample was provided by each donor, and peripheral blood mononuclear cells were used for TCR beta sequencing. Genomic DNA extraction from the blood cell samples was performed with the Qiagen DNeasy Blood Extraction Kit. The source of the sample is a study of cytomegalovirus exposure and HLA in healthy donors (dated by TCRdb to about 2017). With respect to the entire study: According to an earlier analysis of 587 of the donors, some 180 million T cells yielded roughly 110 million unique TCR beta sequences and approximately 300 Gb of sequence data. HLA typing included class I and class II loci at four-digit resolution. The later analysis used no new phenotypic data to find candidate immune exposures, relying instead on TCR beta sequences and their occurrence across donors. Across approximately 400 genotyped donors of the cohort, an average of about 240,000 unique TCR beta nucleotide sequences per donor were sequenced, and roughly a sixth of those sequences were non-productive. To study patterns of TCR occurrence, a later analysis re-analyzed previously published TCR beta repertoires from around 660 donors and added high-resolution HLA genotyping. High-throughput TCR immunosequencing, statistical association of individual TCRs with disease status, and machine learning were combined to predict cytomegalovirus infection status. The genetic ancestry cluster associated with self-reported Caucasian donors included over 80% of the 398 genotyped donors. Typing coverage varied by locus: roughly 629-640 donors for A, B, C, DRB1 and DQB1; some 520 for DQA1; approximately 570 for DPA1; 450 to 480 for DPB1. All discovery cohort repertoires had been generated using a single sequencing platform. The study was designed to test whether signatures of past pathogen exposure could be identified by cataloging public T cell receptors. A handful of DR-DQ haplotypes were handled as single units for association and clustering because linkage in the cohort was strong. Donor age, sex, ethnicity and CMV serostatus were compiled together with the repertoire data. In an earlier analysis of roughly 540 of the donors, high-throughput TCR beta sequencing was used to judge whether each TCR beta V gene segment behaved as functional or pseudogenic. An early release covering more than 500 HLA-typed donors comprised about 300 gigabases of sequencing data and 85 million to 100 million unique TCR sequences. In addition to the first cohort of approximately 670 subjects, a separate validation cohort of 130 or so different subjects was used. A later genetic analysis used genome-wide SNP genotypes for about 65% of the roughly 700 donors, treating that subset as a discovery cohort. The study profiled the T cell repertoires of 500 to 800 subjects by immunosequencing and related them to cytomegalovirus serostatus.

V and J are trimmed by 4 bases and 2 bases, and the gene matches miss 6 bases of the junction. The CDR1 and CDR2 encoded by the germline V gene are MNHNS and SASEGT. Measured from the cysteine to the phenylalanine, the CDR3 is 15 residues long. The read is trimmed to its CDR3 DNA, 45 bases read in frame from base 1. On the study overall, not on this receptor specifically: CMV serostatus was the only immune exposure information available for the cohort. According to a later analysis, most CMV-associated TCR beta chains appeared to be HLA-restricted, and the HLA associations seemed to be driven largely by CMV exposure. The earlier analysis of approximately 560 of the donors excluded approximately 17 rarely observed V segments, including chromosome 9 orphons, because counts were too low. In a later genetic analysis, fewer N-insertions in productive TCRs were reported among donors in an Asian-associated ancestry cluster than the approximately 710-donor mean. Specific HLA alleles were associated with 18,000 or so TCR beta sequences at a false discovery rate of 0.05 in a later analysis. The presence/absence analyses assumed that sequencing depth was roughly uniform across donors, and that assumption may not be true. Most TCR sequences were seen in very few donors, while some public TCRs were found in many individuals. Cytomegalovirus status was reported to be diagnosed by the classifier with high specificity and sensitivity in both the original and validation cohorts. Some IMGT-functional V segments, including TRBV6-2 and TRBV6-3, could not be distinguished by the 87-base-pair reads and were therefore excluded. In this cohort, only TCR beta chains were sequenced, and detectable features were limited by the absence of alpha or paired-chain data. In a later analysis, the rate of TCR association differed among HLA loci, with DRB1 alleles having the most associated TCRs and HLA-C alleles having the fewest. An earlier analysis of some 590 of the donors showed that most TCR beta V segments appeared in productive rearrangements either about 87% or about 30% of the time, which broadly matched IMGT annotations. In vitro tests confirmed that a few of the cytomegalovirus-associated TCR beta chains recognize cytomegalovirus antigens. Because some donors lacked HLA typing at each locus, the association tests relied only on the typed subset. In the study, approximately 150 TCR beta chains were listed as associated with cytomegalovirus. In a later analysis, HLA-associated TCR beta chains were found to be more clonally expanded and to have lower generation probabilities than equally common non-associated chains. According to a later analysis, parvovirus B19, influenza, CMV and Epstein-Barr virus appeared linked to several top co-occurrence clusters. Correlated functional status among segregating V segments might reflect linkage disequilibrium, but an unknown experimental factor could not be ruled out. An association between a missense DCLRE1C variant and V-gene and J-gene trimming of TCR beta chains was found in a later genetic analysis and replicated in an independent cohort. According to the authors, the approach could potentially be generalized to other disease states and immunological phenotypes. A further reported finding was that TCR beta sequences accurately predicted the HLA-A and HLA-B alleles for most subjects in the first cohort. A group of highly shared sequence variants was considered likely to be a technical artifact of the sequencing pipeline. Strong co-occurrence of HLA alleles, especially DR and DQ, made assigning TCR associations to individual alleles difficult.

The receptor chain draws on TRBV6-1 and TRBJ2-5; 8 middle bases align to TRBD1. The TCR comes from a girl aged 10 to 17 in good health and CMV-seronegative. The specimen was PBMCs. The CDR3 corresponds to CASSVDRGVQETQYF. The DNA sequence is given as TGTGCCAGCAGTGTTGACAGGGGCGTTCAAGAGACCCAGTACTTC.